A selection of T cell receptor beta chains follows, all from one sample in a study of OX40 agonist ivuxolimab in advanced cancers. Data came from immunoSEQ multiplex PCR; TCRdb stores just in-frame clones and leaves some out. The repertoire consists of roughly 20,000 clones, with about four fifths occurring once and the leading ten covering about an eighth. This sample comprised CD4+ or CD8+ T cells sorted from blood, obtained in a trial of the OX40 agonist ivuxolimab. The receptors were gathered from an adult with an advanced solid tumor such as melanoma, head and neck, liver or kidney cancer. Both conserved end residues are part of each CDR3. Fields, in order: clone size, D gene, J gene, V gene, CDR3 protein, CDR3 DNA. D genes are given only for firm matches. Size is stated for part of the rows, as once, few or many counts, or as a class when the clone is expanded.

size: .; D: .; J: TRBJ1-1; V: TRBV19; CDR3: CASSIGAGEAFF; DNA: TGTGCCAGTAGTATAGGGGCAGGGGAAGCTTTCTTT
size: .; D: .; J: TRBJ1-2; V: TRBV6-6; CDR3: CASRGGHGYTF; DNA: TGTGCCAGCAGGGGGGGTCATGGCTACACCTTC
size: .; D: TRBD2; J: TRBJ2-1; V: TRBV28; CDR3: CASSFPRSAGAYNEQFF; DNA: TGTGCCAGCAGTTTCCCACGGTCAGCGGGAGCCTACAATGAGCAGTTCTTC
size: .; D: .; J: TRBJ2-1; V: TRBV7-9; CDR3: CASSFPPHNEQFF; DNA: TGTGCCAGCAGCTTCCCACCCCATAATGAGCAGTTCTTC
size: .; D: .; J: TRBJ2-7; V: TRBV7-9; CDR3: CASSSTLQTGEQYF; DNA: TGTGCCAGCAGCTCAACTCTCCAAACCGGCGAGCAGTACTTC
size: few; D: .; J: TRBJ1-5; V: TRBV10-2; CDR3: CASSGTSTSNQPQHF; DNA: TGCGCCAGTTCCGGGACATCAACCAGCAATCAGCCCCAGCATTTT
size: .; D: .; J: TRBJ1-1; V: TRBV29-1; CDR3: CSAPTGGRTEAFF; DNA: TGCAGCGCTCCGACTGGTGGAAGAACTGAAGCTTTCTTT
size: .; D: TRBD1; J: TRBJ2-3; V: TRBV27; CDR3: CASSEGGGTDTQYF; DNA: TGTGCCAGCAGTGAAGGGGGCGGCACAGATACGCAGTATTTT
size: .; D: .; J: TRBJ2-7; V: TRBV11-2; CDR3: CASSLGIGYEQYF; DNA: TGTGCCAGCAGCTTAGGGATAGGTTACGAGCAGTACTTC
size: .; D: TRBD1; J: TRBJ2-2; V: TRBV28; CDR3: CASSLTGAAGELFF; DNA: TGTGCCAGCAGTTTAACAGGGGCTGCCGGGGAGCTGTTTTTT
size: .; D: .; J: TRBJ2-7; V: TRBV7-2; CDR3: CASSPTTSSEQYF; DNA: TGTGCCAGCAGCCCGACGACTAGTTCCGAGCAGTACTTC
size: .; D: .; J: TRBJ2-5; V: TRBV4-1; CDR3: CASSHFGLKETQYF; DNA: TGCGCCAGCAGCCATTTTGGGCTGAAAGAGACCCAGTACTTC
size: .; D: .; J: TRBJ2-5; V: TRBV6-6; CDR3: CASSYKLPETQYF; DNA: TGTGCCAGCAGTTATAAGTTACCAGAGACCCAGTACTTC
size: .; D: .; J: TRBJ2-3; V: TRBV6-4; CDR3: CASSASGYSTDTQYF; DNA: TGTGCCAGCAGTGCTTCAGGGTATAGCACAGATACGCAGTATTTT
size: .; D: .; J: TRBJ2-4; V: TRBV11-2; CDR3: CASSLEATRYRNIQYF; DNA: TGTGCCAGCAGCTTAGAGGCCACCCGCTACCGAAACATTCAGTACTTC
size: few; D: TRBD1; J: TRBJ2-3; V: TRBV5-1; CDR3: CASSLNRGRGTDTQYF; DNA: TGCGCCAGCAGCTTAAACAGGGGCCGGGGAACAGATACGCAGTATTTT
size: .; D: TRBD1; J: TRBJ2-1; V: TRBV4-1; CDR3: CASSQEYRGRGNEQFF; DNA: TGCGCCAGCAGCCAAGAGTACAGGGGCCGGGGCAATGAGCAGTTCTTC
size: .; D: .; J: TRBJ2-1; V: TRBV4-3; CDR3: CASSHPTGRPDYNEQFF; DNA: TGCGCCAGCAGCCATCCCACGGGGAGACCGGACTACAATGAGCAGTTCTTC
size: large; D: .; J: TRBJ1-1; V: TRBV9; CDR3: CASSVEVSDREAFF; DNA: TGTGCCAGCAGCGTAGAGGTGAGTGACCGTGAAGCTTTCTTT
size: medium-sized; D: TRBD2; J: TRBJ2-7; V: TRBV7-9; CDR3: CASSFSSGRDYEQYF; DNA: TGTGCCAGCAGCTTCAGCAGCGGGAGAGATTACGAGCAGTACTTC
size: once; D: .; J: TRBJ2-3; V: TRBV27; CDR3: CASSLRASGTDTQYF; DNA: TGTGCCAGCAGTTTAAGGGCTAGCGGCACAGATACGCAGTATTTT
size: .; D: TRBD1; J: TRBJ1-2; V: TRBV15; CDR3: CATSSDTGVTNYGYTF; DNA: TGTGCCACCAGCAGTGACACAGGGGTAACTAACTATGGCTACACCTTC
size: .; D: .; J: TRBJ1-4; V: TRBV7-8; CDR3: CASTASYATSTNEKLFF; DNA: TGTGCCAGCACCGCTTCGTACGCCACGTCGACTAATGAAAAACTGTTTTTT
size: .; D: .; J: TRBJ1-2; V: TRBV5-5; CDR3: CASSLVTVYGYTF; DNA: TGTGCCAGCAGCTTGGTTACCGTCTATGGCTACACCTTC
size: .; D: .; J: TRBJ1-1; V: TRBV4-3; CDR3: CASSPYMNTEAFF; DNA: TGCGCCAGCAGCCCCTACATGAACACTGAAGCTTTCTTT